These 31 T cell receptor beta chains were all obtained from the same sample, sequenced in a study of cytomegalovirus exposure and HLA in healthy donors. A multiplex PCR was run with 60 Vbeta primers and 13 Jbeta primers. The assay was immunoSEQ multiplex PCR, and TCRdb's table has in-frame clones only and misses some. This table has about 93,000 clones, 82% appearing once. Sequenced: PBMCs. All receptors come from a man in his forties or fifties in good health and CMV-seronegative.

This clone showed up just a few times. This chain joins TRBV5-1 and TRBJ2-4, with D maybe TRBD1 (5 bases). The germline V gene encodes CDR1 SGHRS and CDR2 YFSETQ. CDR3 size: 17 residues. The CDR3 nucleotides read TGCGCTAAGGGGTATCAGCCTCGGAATGAAGCCAAAAACATTCAGTACTTC. Its translation: CAKGYQPRNEAKNIQYF. Full variable domain (missing parts from reference TRBV5-1 and TRBJ2-4): KAGVTQTPRYLIKTRGQQVTLSCSPISGHRSVSWYQQTPGQGLQFLFEYFSETQRNKGNFPGRFSGRQFSNSRSEMNVSTLELGDSALYLCAKGYQPRNEAKNIQYFGAGTRLSVL.

This clone has a single count. This chain joins TRBV28 and TRBJ1-2; the match to TRBD1 covers 7 bases. Germline CDR1 MDHEN, CDR2 SYDVKM. This CDR3 spans 15 amino acids. J lost 7 bases, V lost 6 bases, and 14 bases had no gene match. This chain's CDR3 is CASRPLTGFFGGYTF. CDR3 nucleotides: TGTGCCAGCAGACCACTGACAGGGTTCTTTGGTGGCTACACCTTC.

The chain uses TRBV28 and TRBJ1-5; no reliable D call. In germline, CDR1 is MDHEN, CDR2 SYDVKM. The CDR3 sequence is 15 residues long. Trimming cost V 6 bases and J 6 bases, with 18 bases left between them. The CDR3 coding sequence is TGTGCCAGCAGCCCCCGCGGCCCCCCCAGTCAGCCCCAGCATTTT. Translation gives CASSPRGPPSQPQHF.

The V call is TRBV19, the J call TRBJ1-2; perhaps TRBD1 as D (5 bases). V dropped 3 bases and J dropped 4 bases, with 12 bases sitting between them. Germline V lookup: CDR1 LNHDA, CDR2 SQIVND (reference sequence). CDR3 length: 14 residues. The CDR3 coding sequence is TGTGCCAGTAGTATCGGGGGTCTGAGCTATGGCTACACCTTC. Translation: CASSIGGLSYGYTF.

There are a few counts of this clone. J is TRBJ1-4 and V is TRBV5-6; D not certain. Trimming removed 0 bases from V and 11 bases from J, with 8 bases in between. This CDR3 is 12 amino acids long. Germline V gives CDR1 SGHDT, CDR2 YYEEEE. DNA for the CDR3: TGTGCCAGCAGCTTGGGGGAGAATAAACTGTTTTTT. Translation: CASSLGENKLFF.

The J gene is TRBJ2-6, the V gene TRBV14, with D maybe TRBD1 (5 bases). Germline assignment: CDR1 SGHDN and CDR2 FVKESK. Trimming pared 4 bases from V and 0 bases from J, leaving 16 bases between. The CDR3 runs to 18 residues. Here the CDR3 reads CASSRGQDPYSGANVLTF. The CDR3 bases are TGTGCCAGCAGCCGCGGACAAGATCCATACTCTGGGGCCAACGTCCTGACTTTC.

The chain uses TRBV28 and TRBJ2-3; 7 bases are shared with TRBD2. CDR3 length equals 15 residues. With V trimmed by 3 bases and J by 2 bases, 5 bases remained unmatched. Germline V gene lookup returns CDR1 MDHEN and CDR2 SYDVKM. CDR3 DNA sequence: TGTGCCAGCAGTTTCCCGGGAGGACACACAGATACGCAGTATTTT. Residues: CASSFPGGHTDTQYF.

CDR3 region: CASSPQGPGGYEQYF. CDR3 in DNA: TGCGCCAGCAGCCCCCAAGGGCCAGGGGGGTACGAGCAGTACTTC. The rearrangement uses TRBV10-1 and TRBJ2-7; maybe TRBD1 (7 bases). Between the trimmed V and J ends, which lost 6 bases and 4 bases, there was a span of 19 bases. CDR3 size: 15 residues. The germline gives CDR1 WNHNN, CDR2 SYGVQD (reference sequence).

V gene TRBV6-1 combines with J gene TRBJ2-7, with 8 bases identical to TRBD1. Germline CDR1 MNHNS, CDR2 SASEGT. With V trimmed by 8 bases and J by 3 bases, 6 bases remained unmatched. The CDR3 is made up of 13 amino acids. In DNA form, the CDR3 reads TGTGCCAGCTTGATTGGACAGGGCTACGAGCAGTACTTC. Translating it yields CASLIGQGYEQYF.

The genes are TRBV7-2 and TRBJ2-7; D not certain. The V gene's germline CDR1 is SGHTA and CDR2 FQGNSA. Deletions cut 4 bases from V and 3 bases from J, with 4 bases between. This CDR3 has 11 amino acids. CDR3: CASSSLYEQYF. CDR3 sequence (DNA): TGTGCCAGCAGCTCCCTCTACGAGCAGTACTTC. Looking up the rest from reference TRBV7-2 and TRBJ2-7 gives the full variable domain: GAGVSQSPSNKVTEKGKDVELRCDPISGHTALYWYRQSLGQGLEFLIYFQGNSAPDKSGLPSDRFSAERTGGSVSTLTIQRTQQEDSAVYLCASSSLYEQYFGPGTRLTVT.

J is TRBJ1-1 and V is TRBV7-3, with 7 bases aligning to TRBD1. J gave up 1 base and V 2 bases, and 7 bases lay outside the gene matches. The CDR3 contains 16 residues. Germline CDR1 reads SGHTA; CDR2 reads FQGTGA. CDR3 residues: CASSLGPRGRNTEAFF. The CDR3 nucleotides read TGTGCCAGCAGCTTAGGGCCGAGGGGGCGGAACACTGAAGCTTTCTTT. Filled out from reference TRBV7-3 and TRBJ1-1, the complete variable domain reads GAGVSQTPSNKVTEKGKYVELRCDPISGHTALYWYRQSLGQGPEFLIYFQGTGAADDSGLPNDRFFAVRPEGSVSTLKIQRTERGDSAVYLCASSLGPRGRNTEAFFGQGTRLTVV.

The chain recombines TRBV6-6 with TRBJ1-1; D is unclear. V shed 9 bases and J shed 0 bases, with 20 bases lying between them. The CDR3 runs 16 residues. Germline V gene sequence: CDR1 MNHNY, CDR2 SVGAGI (reference sequence). CDR3 residues: CASTLTARHMNTEAFF. CDR3 DNA sequence: TGTGCCAGTACCCTCACAGCAAGACATATGAACACTGAAGCTTTCTTT.

V usage is TRBV4-1 and J usage is TRBJ2-7, with 7 bases matching TRBD1. The ends lost 3 bases at V and 0 bases at J; junction bases unmatched: 5. This CDR3 comprises 15 residues. Germline V gene lookup returns CDR1 MGHRA and CDR2 YSYEKL. Written as DNA, the CDR3 is TGCGCCAGCAGCCACCTCCGACAGGGCTCCTACGAGCAGTACTTC. Protein sequence: CASSHLRQGSYEQYF.

The V call is TRBV5-3, the J call TRBJ2-1; TRBD2 agrees at 9 bases. TRBV5-3 is marked as an open reading frame, function uncertain. The CDR3 runs 18 residues. V trimming: 5 bases; J trimming: 7 bases; junction bases outside the gene matches: 19. As DNA, the CDR3 is TGTGCCAGAAGGTCCCTTCGGGCTAGCGGGACTTCTGGGAATGAGCAGTTCTTC. Its translation: CARRSLRASGTSGNEQFF.

This clone was picked up a small number of times. V gene TRBV20-1 combines with J gene TRBJ1-2; no definite D call. This CDR3 is built from 10 residues. Germline V lookup: CDR1 DFQATT, CDR2 SNEGSKA (reference sequence). Between the trimmed V and J ends, which lost 3 bases and 5 bases, there was a span of 4 bases. CDR3 region: CSASEYGYTF. CDR3 bases: TGCAGTGCTAGCGAGTATGGCTACACCTTC.

The genes are TRBV6-1 and TRBJ1-1; TRBD1 is a possible D gene (6 bases). The V gene's germline CDR1 is MNHNS and CDR2 SASEGT. This CDR3 spans 14 amino acids. V lost 5 bases, J lost 5 bases, and 15 bases lay in between. In nucleotides, the CDR3 is TGTGCCAGCAGTATTACAGGGTTCCGAACTGAAGCTTTCTTT. This translates into CASSITGFRTEAFF.

This sequence joins TRBV5-1 and TRBJ1-1, with D tentatively TRBD1 (5 bases). V was clipped by 5 bases and J by 4 bases, with 12 bases between them. The CDR3 consists of 13 residues. Per the germline V gene, CDR1 is SGHRS and CDR2 is YFSETQ. CDR3 sequence (DNA): TGCGCCAGCAGAGGCGACAGTGCCACTGAAGCTTTCTTT. It translates to CASRGDSATEAFF.

The rearrangement joins TRBV5-1 to TRBJ2-7, with TRBD1 identical over 11 bases. This CDR3 is 19 amino acids long. Losses at the gene ends were 0 bases for V and 2 bases for J; bases not matched to a gene: 13. Looked up from germline, CDR1 is SGHRS and CDR2 is YFSETQ. The CDR3 loop reads CASSLGHGQGATGTYEQYF. The CDR3 coding sequence is TGCGCCAGCAGCTTGGGTCATGGACAGGGGGCAACAGGGACCTACGAGCAGTACTTC.

The chain carries TRBV5-1 and TRBJ2-7; 10 nucleotides align to TRBD2. Germline lookup yields CDR1 SGHRS and CDR2 YFSETQ. The length of the CDR3 is 15 residues. J lost 1 base, V lost 5 bases, and 6 bases had no gene match. CDR3 protein: CASRLAGDGSYEQYF. The CDR3 bases are TGCGCCAGCAGGCTAGCGGGAGATGGGTCCTACGAGCAGTACTTC.

J is TRBJ2-7 and V is TRBV5-1, with D hard to call. Germline V lookup: CDR1 SGHRS, CDR2 YFSETQ. V lost 4 bases and J 0 bases, leaving 17 bases between the germline ends. The CDR3 is 16 residues long. In DNA form, the CDR3 reads TGCGCCAGCAGCCTGGCCCGAGGCCTCGGCTCCTACGAGCAGTACTTC. Translation: CASSLARGLGSYEQYF.

This sequence joins TRBV6-5 and TRBJ2-7, with D tentatively TRBD1 (5 bases). The germline gives CDR1 MNHEY, CDR2 SVGAGI. The ends were cut back, 4 bases at V and 2 bases at J, with 9 bases in the middle. This CDR3 region has 13 residues. CDR3 coding DNA: TGTGCCAGCAGTTTGACAGAGGCCTACGAGCAGTACTTC. Its translation is CASSLTEAYEQYF.

The chain is built from TRBV28 and TRBJ1-1; a possible D gene is TRBD1 (5 bases). V was cut by 10 bases and J by 4 bases, with 16 bases left in between. CDR1 and CDR2 (germline): MDHEN, SYDVKM. The CDR3 spans 13 residues. CDR3 in amino acids: CAIGGSWSTEAFF. The DNA of the CDR3 is TGTGCCATTGGGGGGTCCTGGAGCACTGAAGCTTTCTTT. Complete variable domain (other parts from reference TRBV28 and TRBJ1-1): DVKVTQSSRYLVKRTGEKVFLECVQDMDHENMFWYRQDPGLGLRLIYFSYDVKMKEKGDIPEGYSVSREKKERFSLILESASTNQTSMYLCAIGGSWSTEAFFGQGTRLTVV.

The chain has TRBV7-8 and TRBJ2-1; 9 bases align to TRBD2. Germline CDR1 and CDR2: SGHVS and FQNEAQ. Unmatched junction bases numbered 14, after V lost 2 bases and J lost 3 bases. There are 19 residues in the CDR3. The chain's CDR3 is CASSLRAVAGDSNYNEQFF. CDR3 DNA: TGTGCCAGCAGCTTAAGGGCAGTAGCGGGAGACTCGAACTACAATGAGCAGTTCTTC.

The chain joins TRBV6-5 to TRBJ2-4; no clear D gene. The CDR3 is 15 residues long. CDR1 is MNHEY and CDR2 is SVGAGI in the germline V gene. V shed 4 bases and J shed 0 bases, with 10 bases lying between them. CDR3 region: CASSSGEVAKNIQYF. In nucleotides, the CDR3 is TGTGCCAGCAGTTCCGGAGAAGTAGCCAAAAACATTCAGTACTTC.

The chain is built from TRBV5-1 and TRBJ2-5; D uncertain. The CDR3 extends over 15 amino acids. Germline CDR1 and CDR2: SGHRS and YFSETQ. Between the trimmed V and J ends, which lost 0 bases and 2 bases, there was a span of 11 bases. This CDR3 is CASSLAQPRQETQYF. CDR3 DNA: TGCGCCAGCAGCTTGGCCCAACCCAGACAAGAGACCCAGTACTTC.

This rearrangement joins TRBV5-8 to TRBJ2-7; 15 nucleotides agree with TRBD2. V dropped 4 bases and J dropped 2; count of bases not matched to a gene: 4. CDR1 is SGHTS and CDR2 is YDEGEE in the germline V gene. This CDR3 spans 16 amino acids. The CDR3 loop is CASSPGLAGGPYEQYF. CDR3 nucleotide sequence: TGTGCCAGCAGCCCCGGACTAGCGGGAGGGCCCTACGAGCAGTACTTC.

This clone was detected once. Sequence at one end of the junction differs from germline and may be a read error. The V gene is TRBV7-7, the J gene TRBJ2-5; 10 nucleotides match TRBD1. Germline lookup yields CDR1 SSHAT and CDR2 FNYEAQ (reference sequence). The CDR3 has 15 amino acids. The CDR3 coding sequence is TGTGCTAGCAGCCCCGGGACAGGGGTTGGAGAGACCCAGTACTTC. Translating gives CASSPGTGVGETQYF.

The chain couples TRBV11-2 to TRBJ2-7, with 7 positions matching TRBD2. This CDR3 has 15 residues. V shed 0 bases, J shed 3 bases, and the junction held 5 bases outside the gene matches. Germline V gene sequence: CDR1 SGHAT, CDR2 FQNNGV. CDR3 DNA: TGTGCCAGCAGCTTAGAAGCGGCGGGGGACTACGAGCAGTACTTC. Its translation is CASSLEAAGDYEQYF.

V and J are TRBV29-1 and TRBJ2-1; D might be TRBD1 (6 bases). CDR1 and CDR2 from the germline V gene are SQVTM and ANQGSEA. V was pared by 0 bases and J by 10 bases, with 13 bases between. The CDR3 sequence is 13 residues long. The CDR3 sequence: CSVEELSGTEQFF. CDR3 nucleotides: TGCAGCGTTGAAGAACTATCCGGGACAGAGCAGTTCTTC.

The V call is TRBV9, the J call TRBJ2-1, with 7 bases aligning to TRBD1. The length of the CDR3 is 17 residues. V trimming: 2 bases; J trimming: 7 bases; junction bases outside the gene matches: 15. Germline CDR1 reads SGDLS; CDR2 reads YYNGEE. CDR3 sequence reads: CASSVSLARQGPNEQFF. The CDR3 bases are TGTGCCAGCAGCGTTTCCCTAGCTCGACAGGGACCAAATGAGCAGTTCTTC.

This clone showed up just a few times. The chain links TRBV5-6 to TRBJ1-2; TRBD1 agrees at 10 bases. The CDR3 spans 18 residues. The junction had 12 bases not matched to a gene; V was cut back by 4 bases and J by 0 bases. Germline V gene sequence: CDR1 SGHDT, CDR2 YYEEEE. CDR3 region: CASSIDRGRVGANYGYTF. CDR3 coding DNA: TGTGCCAGCAGCATAGACAGGGGGCGCGTAGGAGCTAACTATGGCTACACCTTC. Drawing the rest from reference TRBV5-6 and TRBJ1-2, the complete variable domain is DAGVTQSPTHLIKTRGQQVTLRCSPKSGHDTVSWYQQALGQGPQFIFQYYEEEERQRGNFPDRFSGHQFPNYSSELNVNALLLGDSALYLCASSIDRGRVGANYGYTFGSGTRLTVV.